This passage covers 21 T cell receptor beta chains from one sample sequenced in a study of shared clonotypes between healthy human individuals. The protocol was immunoSEQ multiplex PCR, while the TCRdb copy is restricted to in-frame clones and leaves out a portion. This table has some 1 million clones, around 76% appearing once. Sequencing input: memory CD4+ T cells sorted from blood. Subset denoted: CD45RA-negative fraction. The receptors shown here come from a man between 18 and 29 years old in good health.

A single count supports this clone. The CDR3 here is CASQDQETQYF. The CDR3 region has the DNA TGTGCGTCCCAGGACCAAGAGACCCAGTACTTC. V usage is TRBV10-3 and J usage is TRBJ2-5; D gene uncertain. CDR1 is ENHRY, CDR2 SYGVKD, per germline. This CDR3 comprises 11 residues.

The rearrangement joins TRBV7-8 to TRBJ1-1, with no clear D. V dropped 1 base and J dropped 5 bases, with 8 bases sitting between them. The length of the CDR3 is 13 residues. Germline V CDR1 and CDR2: SGHVS, FQNEAQ. CDR3 bases: TGTGCCAGCAGCTTAGTCGGTCGGACTGAAGCTTTCTTT. It specifies CASSLVGRTEAFF.

The chain joins TRBV6-6 to TRBJ1-6, with D possibly matching TRBD1 (5 bases). The CDR3 is 13 residues long. V lost 5 bases, J lost 8 bases, and 10 bases lay in between. Germline CDR1 and CDR2: MNHNY and SVGAGI (reference sequence). The CDR3 sequence: CASSGTGHSPLHF. The CDR3 DNA reads TGTGCCAGCAGTGGGACCGGCCATTCACCCCTCCACTTT.

V gene TRBV7-2 combines with J gene TRBJ2-7; TRBD2 aligns across 10 bases. The CDR3 has 15 residues. Unmatched junction bases numbered 5, after V lost 3 bases and J lost 3 bases. The germline CDR1 and CDR2 sequences are SGHTA and FQGNSA. The chain's CDR3 is CASSFKAGGDYEQYF. CDR3 in DNA: TGTGCCAGCAGCTTTAAAGCGGGGGGGGACTACGAGCAGTACTTC.

A few counts support this clone. CDR3 nucleotide sequence: TGTGCCAGCCGGACTAGCGGGGCAAACTACGAGCAGTACTTC. Its protein is CASRTSGANYEQYF. The chain employs TRBV6-5 and TRBJ2-7, with TRBD2 matching over 12 bases. This CDR3 is built from 14 residues. Germline CDR1 MNHEY, CDR2 SVGAGI. Losses at the gene ends were 8 bases for V and 3 bases for J; bases not matched to a gene: 5.

This clone came up a few times. This chain links TRBV15 with TRBJ2-3; D unclear. In germline, CDR1 is LNHNV, CDR2 YYDKDF (reference sequence). V shed 0 bases and J shed 2 bases, with 12 bases lying between them. This CDR3 is built from 16 residues. This CDR3 reads CATSREVGQSTDTQYF. Written as DNA, the CDR3 is TGTGCCACCAGCAGAGAAGTCGGGCAGTCCACAGATACGCAGTATTTT.

The gene calls are TRBV5-6 and TRBJ2-3; D gene unclear. The V end lost 0 bases, the J end lost 4 bases, and 15 bases lay between the germline ends. CDR1 and CDR2 from the germline V gene are SGHDT and YYEEEE. The CDR3 consists of 16 residues. The CDR3 loop reads CASSLGIPRSADTQYF. In DNA, the CDR3 is TGTGCCAGCAGCTTGGGGATCCCTCGAAGCGCAGATACGCAGTATTTT. Drawing the rest from reference TRBV5-6 and TRBJ2-3, the complete variable domain is DAGVTQSPTHLIKTRGQQVTLRCSPKSGHDTVSWYQQALGQGPQFIFQYYEEEERQRGNFPDRFSGHQFPNYSSELNVNALLLGDSALYLCASSLGIPRSADTQYFGPGTRLTVL.

CDR3 in amino acids: CASSVGRTGGGNEQFF. CDR3 bases: TGTGCCAGCAGCGTAGGAAGGACAGGGGGCGGGAATGAGCAGTTCTTC. The chain is built from TRBV9 and TRBJ2-1; 11 bases fit TRBD1. Per the germline V gene, CDR1 is SGDLS and CDR2 is YYNGEE. The CDR3 spans 16 residues. With V trimmed by 0 bases and J by 7 bases, 6 bases remained unmatched.

The V gene is TRBV18, the J gene TRBJ1-1, with D perhaps TRBD1 (6 bases). CDR1 is KGHSH, CDR2 LQKENI, per germline. V was trimmed by 4 bases and J by 3 bases, leaving 9 bases between them. The CDR3 sequence is 13 residues long. CDR3 sequence: CASSQSGDTEAFF. The CDR3 region has the DNA TGTGCCAGCTCACAGTCAGGGGACACTGAAGCTTTCTTT. The full variable domain, in which reference TRBV18 and TRBJ1-1 provide the parts outside the CDR3, is NAGVMQNPRHLVRRRGQEARLRCSPMKGHSHVYWYRQLPEEGLKFMVYLQKENIIDESGMPKERFSAEFPKEGPSILRIQQVVRGDSAAYFCASSQSGDTEAFFGQGTRLTVV.

This chain connects TRBV18 to TRBJ2-1, with D possibly matching TRBD1 (5 bases). With 1 base removed from V and 5 bases from J, the gap between germline ends came to 12 bases. The CDR3 spans 15 residues. The germline V gene has CDR1 KGHSH and CDR2 LQKENI. The CDR3, as DNA: TGTGCCAGCTCACCACAAGGGGCGATAAACAATGAGCAGTTCTTC. Its protein is CASSPQGAINNEQFF.

This clone appeared a few times. The gene calls are TRBV7-8 and TRBJ2-2; 9 positions agree with TRBD2. Germline values: CDR1 SGHVS, CDR2 FQNEAQ. The CDR3 runs 15 residues. J was trimmed by 6 bases and V by 6 bases; bases with no gene match: 8. Written as DNA, the CDR3 is TGTGCCAGCAGAACCAAGCGGGAGGACGCCGGGGAGCTGTTTTTT. This translates into CASRTKREDAGELFF.

The V and J genes are TRBV12-2 and TRBJ2-3. TRBV12-2 is annotated as a pseudogene. The CDR3 runs 15 residues. CDR3 bases: TGTGCAAGTCGCTTAGCGGTCTTGAGCACAGATACGCAGTATTTT. This sequence encodes CASRLAVLSTDTQYF.

This chain links TRBV7-2 with TRBJ1-5; D is unresolved. The CDR3 has 15 residues. Trimming removed 5 bases from V and 2 bases from J, with 13 bases in between. Germline CDR1 reads SGHTA; CDR2 reads FQGNSA. The CDR3 DNA follows: TGTGCCAGCAGCACCGGCGGAGGTCGCAATCAGCCCCAGCATTTT. This gives the protein CASSTGGGRNQPQHF.

V and J are TRBV27 and TRBJ1-6; D not certain. Germline-derived CDR1 and CDR2 are MNHEY and SMNVEV (reference sequence). The length of the CDR3 is 15 residues. V was trimmed by 4 bases and J by 6 bases, leaving 13 bases between them. CDR3 sequence (DNA): TGTGCCAGCAGTTACCGGGTCGCCCCTAATTCACCCCTCCACTTT. Protein product: CASSYRVAPNSPLHF.

Worth noting for this clone: Other DNA sequences in this sample translate to the same CDR3. CDR3 nucleotides: TGTGCCAGCTCACCAGGGGAAGAGACCCAGTACTTC. It is translated as CASSPGEETQYF. The chain is built from TRBV18 and TRBJ2-5; D is undetermined. CDR1 and CDR2 (germline): KGHSH, LQKENI. CDR3 size: 12 residues. V was cut by 2 bases and J by 3 bases, with 4 bases left in between.

This chain connects TRBV5-5 to TRBJ2-7, with D perhaps TRBD1 (5 bases). The germline gives CDR1 SGHKS, CDR2 YYEKEE (reference sequence). The V and J ends lost 0 bases and 4 bases respectively, with 11 bases between them. The CDR3 sequence is 14 residues long. Here the CDR3 reads CASSLVGQGYEQYF. The CDR3 DNA reads as TGTGCCAGCAGCTTGGTGGGGCAGGGTTACGAGCAGTACTTC. Based on the CDR3 plus reference TRBV5-5 and TRBJ2-7, the full variable domain is DAGVTQSPTHLIKTRGQQVTLRCSPISGHKSVSWYQQVLGQGPQFIFQYYEKEERGRGNFPDRFSARQFPNYSSELNVNALLLGDSALYLCASSLVGQGYEQYFGPGTRLTVT.

This chain connects TRBV6-1 to TRBJ2-2; 13 bases match TRBD2. J lost 6 bases, V lost 8 bases, and 6 bases had no gene match. The length of the CDR3 is 15 residues. Germline V gene lookup returns CDR1 MNHNS and CDR2 SASEGT. CDR3 residues: CASCTSGRASGELFF. The CDR3 bases are TGTGCCAGCTGTACTAGCGGGAGGGCCTCCGGGGAGCTGTTTTTT.

This chain joins TRBV10-3 and TRBJ2-7, with TRBD2 matching over 8 bases. The CDR3 runs 15 residues. Trimming cost V 0 bases and J 0 bases; bases outside gene matches: 1. Germline V CDR1 and CDR2: ENHRY, SYGVKD. This CDR3 reads CAISESGTSSYEQYF. Written as DNA, the CDR3 is TGTGCCATCAGTGAGTCCGGGACTAGCTCCTACGAGCAGTACTTC.

This chain links TRBV6-5 with TRBJ1-1, with D tentatively TRBD1 (5 bases). The V gene lost 4 bases and the J gene lost 7 bases, with 22 bases spanning the gap. The CDR3 spans 16 residues. CDR1 and CDR2 (germline): MNHEY, SVGAGI. The CDR3 DNA is TGTGCCAGCAGTTCCCTGTCCGGGACGGGTACGGATGAAGCTTTCTTT. Its protein product is CASSSLSGTGTDEAFF.

CDR3 in DNA: TGCGCCAGCAGCCAGGGGTTGGGAGCTGAAGCTTTCTTT. Its protein product is CASSQGLGAEAFF. J is TRBJ1-1 and V is TRBV5-1, with D possibly being TRBD1 (6 bases). Germline CDR1 SGHRS, CDR2 YFSETQ. The CDR3 covers 13 residues. V gave up 4 bases and J gave up 6 bases, with 13 bases separating them.

The gene calls are TRBV4-1 and TRBJ2-7; 9 bases are shared with TRBD1. V shed 2 bases, J shed 4 bases, and the junction held 6 bases outside the gene matches. From germline, CDR1 is MGHRA and CDR2 YSYEKL. This CDR3 comprises 15 residues. The CDR3, as DNA: TGCGCCAGCAGCCAAATGGGACAGGGTTTTTACGAGCAGTACTTC. This encodes CASSQMGQGFYEQYF.